This TCR beta chain was recovered during a study of monozygotic twins with inflammatory bowel disease. The CDR3 totals 12 residues. Germline V lookup: CDR1 GTSNPN, CDR2 SVGIG (reference sequence). The RNA usage for each TCR library was roughly 3,700 ng of total RNA. TCRdb reanalyzed the 5' RACE reads and collapses them to one entry per CDR3 protein, without DNA. The sample is made up of about 300,000 distinct CDR3 sequences, and the top ten hold 5.5% to 6.5% of it. The chain recombines TRBV30 with TRBJ2-3. Specimen: blood. This TCR was recovered from a human donor with ulcerative colitis or Crohn's disease, or a healthy co-twin of an affected twin (not recorded which). The CDR3 loop is CAWNLGTDTQYF.